Below, 8 T cell receptor beta chains from the same sample are listed, as sequenced in a study of blood T cell repertoires in COVID-19. Libraries were prepared by immunoSEQ multiplex PCR; TCRdb keeps only in-frame clonotypes and omits some of them. The profile shows some 120,000 clones, approximately 88% of them singletons. The sequencing sample was made of peripheral blood. These receptors originate from a woman aged 70-85 years with acute or convalescent COVID-19.

The chain is built from TRBV19 and TRBJ2-2; tentative D call: TRBD1 (6 bases). Germline CDR1 LNHDA, CDR2 SQIVND (reference sequence). Trimming stripped 5 bases from V and 2 bases from J, with 12 bases between. This CDR3 has 15 amino acids. In DNA form, the CDR3 reads TGTGCCAGTAGTCCCACACAGGGAAACACCGGGGAGCTGTTTTTT. Amino acids: CASSPTQGNTGELFF.

The chain employs TRBV2 and TRBJ1-1, with D perhaps TRBD1 (5 bases). This CDR3 is 13 amino acids long. Per the germline V gene, CDR1 is SNHLY and CDR2 is FYNNEI. Trimming cost V 9 bases and J 3 bases, with 14 bases left between them. CDR3 DNA sequence: TGTGCCAGTACGTGGGGGAGGGACACTGAAGCTTTCTTT. It translates to CASTWGRDTEAFF. Using reference TRBV2 and TRBJ1-1 for the parts outside the CDR3, the full variable domain is EPEVTQTPSHQVTQMGQEVILRCVPISNHLYFYWYRQILGQKVEFLVSFYNNEISEKSEIFDDQFSVERPDGSNFTLKIRSTKLEDSAMYFCASTWGRDTEAFFGQGTRLTVV.

The chain couples TRBV5-6 to TRBJ2-6, with a tentative D call TRBD1 (5 bases). The CDR3 covers 15 residues. Germline assignment: CDR1 SGHDT and CDR2 YYEEEE. V was cut by 2 bases and J by 1 base, with 7 bases left in between. CDR3 sequence reads: CASSFRVSGANVLTF. For the CDR3, the DNA is TGTGCCAGCAGCTTCAGGGTTTCTGGGGCCAACGTCCTGACTTTC.

This clone was found once. V usage is TRBV6-5 and J usage is TRBJ2-1, with 12 bases that match TRBD2. V shed 11 bases and J 8 bases; nucleotides not matched to a gene: 10. The CDR3 contains 14 residues. The germline V gene encodes CDR1 MNHEY and CDR2 SVGAGI. CDR3 in DNA: TGTGCCGCCCAAGCTAGCGGGAGGGCCGATGAGCAGTTCTTC. This encodes CAAQASGRADEQFF.

For the CDR3, the DNA is TGTGCCAGCAGCCGGACTGGTTCCTACGAGCAGTACTTC. As protein: CASSRTGSYEQYF. The rearrangement uses TRBV7-9 and TRBJ2-7, with D perhaps matching TRBD2 (5 bases). The CDR3 runs 13 residues. The germline V gene has CDR1 SEHNR and CDR2 FQNEAQ (reference sequence). V was shortened by 5 bases and J by 1 base, with 9 bases between the two germline ends.

V gene TRBV7-2 combines with J gene TRBJ1-5; the D gene is possibly TRBD1 (5 bases). V was cut by 5 bases and J by 2 bases, with 10 bases left in between. CDR3 length equals 14 residues. Germline V gene data show CDR1 as SGHTA and CDR2 as FQGNSA. CDR3 sequence (DNA): TGTGCCAGCAGCCCGACAGTCGGCAATCAGCCCCAGCATTTT. As protein: CASSPTVGNQPQHF.

The chain has TRBV3-1 (or the pseudogene TRBV3-2) and TRBJ2-7, with 7 nucleotides matching TRBD1. This CDR3 contains 13 residues. Trimming cost V 0 bases and J 11 bases; bases outside gene matches: 7. Germline assignment: CDR1 LGHDT and CDR2 YNNKEL (reference sequence). The CDR3 protein is CASSQDRWQGEYF. The CDR3 nucleotides read TGTGCCAGCAGCCAAGATAGGTGGCAGGGGGAGTACTTC.

The chain couples TRBV6-5 to TRBJ2-7, with TRBD2 matching 9 bases. The CDR3 spans 15 residues. Trimming removed 7 bases from V and 1 base from J; junction bases left unmatched: 8. Germline values: CDR1 MNHEY, CDR2 SVGAGI. CDR3 in amino acids: CASTFRTSESYEQYF. For the CDR3, the DNA is TGTGCCAGCACTTTCAGGACTAGCGAATCCTACGAGCAGTACTTC.